This record concerns one T cell receptor beta chain sequence. The antigen is undetermined. Deletions cut 7 bases from V and 4 bases from J, with 14 bases between. CDR1 and CDR2 from the germline V gene are DFQATT and SNEGSKA (reference sequence). There are 12 residues in the CDR3. The data were obtained in a study of T cells in Graves' hyperthyroidism and ophthalmopathy. Notes on the study in general: A model using 13 V-J features told ophthalmopathy apart from stable hyperthyroidism.

TCR beta CDR3 sequences were amplified from RNA transcripts. Using the HTBI primer set, a first-round RT-PCR was run on the TCR CDR3. TCRdb itself ran the multiplex PCR reads through MiXCR, one entry per CDR3 protein. This sample has 500,000 to 550,000 distinct CDR3 sequences, with about 20% found just once. The sequence was obtained from a man aged 35-49 years with Graves' ophthalmopathy. The chain carries TRBV20-1 and TRBJ2-7; D is unresolved. The sample was blood. CDR3 DNA sequence: TGCAGTGTAGAGACGGAGCATTACGAGCAGTACTTC. Protein sequence: CSVETEHYEQYF.